This TCR beta chain originates from a study of cytotoxic CD8 clonotypes in ibrutinib-treated CLL. Depths of 1 in 200,000 to 1 in 1 million T cells were the sequencing target. Here immunoSEQ multiplex PCR was the method, and the copy in TCRdb shows in-frame clones only, minus some. The sample lists roughly 51,000 clones, roughly 53% occurring once. Unmatched junction bases numbered 2, after V lost 5 bases and J lost 4 bases. Germline CDR1 reads MDHEN; CDR2 reads SYDVKM. The CDR3 covers 13 residues. This clone came up a few times. Its antigen is as yet unknown. General study results and limits: Patients showed higher baseline clonality than age-matched healthy donors, and it tracked circulating CD8+ T-cell counts. Contraction or stability on treatment was seen for public clonotypes, which were uncommon.

This sample comprised PBMCs, obtained after 12 months of ibrutinib treatment. This TCR was recovered from a human donor with chronic lymphocytic leukemia. V gene TRBV28 combines with J gene TRBJ1-2, with 9 bases fitting TRBD1. CDR3 protein: CASSRTGVYGYTF. The DNA of the CDR3 is TGTGCCAGCAGTAGGACAGGGGTCTATGGCTACACCTTC.